Detailed here is one T cell receptor (beta chain). The source of the sample is a study of blood T cell repertoires in COVID-19. Whole-study context: COVID-19 samples from acute and convalescent phases originated in the United States, Italy and Spain. T cells, B-cell-depleted T cells, or PBMCs provided the cDNA or gDNA that served as material.

Germline values: CDR1 SGHVS, CDR2 FQNEAQ. Trimming at V came to 0 bases and at J to 5 bases, leaving 16 bases not matched to a gene. This CDR3 contains 20 residues. Clones were sequenced by immunoSEQ multiplex PCR, and TCRdb holds only the in-frame ones, with some missing. The data show 35,000 to 40,000 clones, around 73% seen once. The clonotype comes from a man in his 70s with acute or convalescent COVID-19. The chain carries TRBV7-8 and TRBJ1-4; 9 nucleotides align to TRBD1. Sample: peripheral blood. The DNA of the CDR3 is TGTGCCAGCAGCTTAGCGCTAGTCCCGCTTTTGGACAGGGGAAATGAAAAACTGTTTTTT. Encoded protein: CASSLALVPLLDRGNEKLFF.